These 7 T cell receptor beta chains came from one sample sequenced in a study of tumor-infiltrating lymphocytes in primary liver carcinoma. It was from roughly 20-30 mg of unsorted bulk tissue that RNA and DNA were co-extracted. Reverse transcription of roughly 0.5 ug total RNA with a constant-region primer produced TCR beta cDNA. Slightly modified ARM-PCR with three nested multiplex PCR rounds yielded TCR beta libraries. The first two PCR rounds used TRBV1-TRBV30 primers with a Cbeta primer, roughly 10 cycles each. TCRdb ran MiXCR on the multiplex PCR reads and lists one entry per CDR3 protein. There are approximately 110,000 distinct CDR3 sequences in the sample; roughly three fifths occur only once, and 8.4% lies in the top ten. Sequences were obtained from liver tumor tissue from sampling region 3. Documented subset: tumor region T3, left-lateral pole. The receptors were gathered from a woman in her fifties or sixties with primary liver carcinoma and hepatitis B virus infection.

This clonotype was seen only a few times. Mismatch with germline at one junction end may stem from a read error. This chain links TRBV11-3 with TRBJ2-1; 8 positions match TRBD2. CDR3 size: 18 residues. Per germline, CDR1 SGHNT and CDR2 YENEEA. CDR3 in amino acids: CTSSLGQDGRARYNEQFF. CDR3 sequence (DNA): TGTACCAGCAGCTTAGGTCAAGACGGGAGGGCCCGCTACAATGAGCAGTTCTTC.

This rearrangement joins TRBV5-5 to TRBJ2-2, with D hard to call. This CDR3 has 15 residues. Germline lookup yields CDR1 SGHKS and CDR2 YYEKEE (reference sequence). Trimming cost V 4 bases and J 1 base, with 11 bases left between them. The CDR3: CASSPGRWNTGELFF. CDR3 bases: TGTGCCAGCAGCCCCGGGCGGTGGAACACCGGGGAGCTGTTTTTT.

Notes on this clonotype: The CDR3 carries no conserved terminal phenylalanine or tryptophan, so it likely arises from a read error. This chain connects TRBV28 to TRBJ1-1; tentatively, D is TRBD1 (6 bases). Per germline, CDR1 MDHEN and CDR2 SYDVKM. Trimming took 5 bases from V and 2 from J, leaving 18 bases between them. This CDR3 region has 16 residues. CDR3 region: CASSPPAGATNTEAFY. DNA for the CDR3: TGTGCCAGCAGTCCACCCGCAGGGGCCACTAACACTGAAGCTTTCTAT.

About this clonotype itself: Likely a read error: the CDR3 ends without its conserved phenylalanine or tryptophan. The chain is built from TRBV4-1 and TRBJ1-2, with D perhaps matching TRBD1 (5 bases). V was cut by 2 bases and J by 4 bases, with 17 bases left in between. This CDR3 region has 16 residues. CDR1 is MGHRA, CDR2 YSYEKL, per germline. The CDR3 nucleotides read TGCGCCAGCAGCCAAAATCTCGAGGGGTTTACCTATGGCTACACCTTA. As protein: CASSQNLEGFTYGYTL.

CDR3 sequence (DNA): TGTGCCAGCAGCTCCCGCATGGGAGTTTACAATGAGCAGTTCTTC. Protein: CASSSRMGVYNEQFF. The J gene is TRBJ2-1, the V gene TRBV11-3, with D maybe TRBD2 (5 bases). Germline CDR1 SGHNT, CDR2 YENEEA. Trimming shortened V by 4 bases and J by 4 bases, and 14 bases separated the two germline ends. The CDR3 is 15 amino acids.

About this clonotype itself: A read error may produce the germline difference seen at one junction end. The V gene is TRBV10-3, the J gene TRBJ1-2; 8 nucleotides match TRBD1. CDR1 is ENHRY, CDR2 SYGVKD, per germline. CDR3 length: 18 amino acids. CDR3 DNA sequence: TGTGCCACCAGTGAAATGGACAGGGCGGCCCCTTTTAACTATGGCTACATCTTC. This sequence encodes CATSEMDRAAPFNYGYIF.

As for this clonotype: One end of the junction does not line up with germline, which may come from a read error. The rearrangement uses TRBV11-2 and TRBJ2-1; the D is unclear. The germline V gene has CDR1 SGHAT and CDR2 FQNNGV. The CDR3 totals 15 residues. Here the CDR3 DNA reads TGTGCCAGCAGTATAAGGTCATTGGGAAGGAATGAGGAGTTCTTC. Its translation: CASSIRSLGRNEEFF.